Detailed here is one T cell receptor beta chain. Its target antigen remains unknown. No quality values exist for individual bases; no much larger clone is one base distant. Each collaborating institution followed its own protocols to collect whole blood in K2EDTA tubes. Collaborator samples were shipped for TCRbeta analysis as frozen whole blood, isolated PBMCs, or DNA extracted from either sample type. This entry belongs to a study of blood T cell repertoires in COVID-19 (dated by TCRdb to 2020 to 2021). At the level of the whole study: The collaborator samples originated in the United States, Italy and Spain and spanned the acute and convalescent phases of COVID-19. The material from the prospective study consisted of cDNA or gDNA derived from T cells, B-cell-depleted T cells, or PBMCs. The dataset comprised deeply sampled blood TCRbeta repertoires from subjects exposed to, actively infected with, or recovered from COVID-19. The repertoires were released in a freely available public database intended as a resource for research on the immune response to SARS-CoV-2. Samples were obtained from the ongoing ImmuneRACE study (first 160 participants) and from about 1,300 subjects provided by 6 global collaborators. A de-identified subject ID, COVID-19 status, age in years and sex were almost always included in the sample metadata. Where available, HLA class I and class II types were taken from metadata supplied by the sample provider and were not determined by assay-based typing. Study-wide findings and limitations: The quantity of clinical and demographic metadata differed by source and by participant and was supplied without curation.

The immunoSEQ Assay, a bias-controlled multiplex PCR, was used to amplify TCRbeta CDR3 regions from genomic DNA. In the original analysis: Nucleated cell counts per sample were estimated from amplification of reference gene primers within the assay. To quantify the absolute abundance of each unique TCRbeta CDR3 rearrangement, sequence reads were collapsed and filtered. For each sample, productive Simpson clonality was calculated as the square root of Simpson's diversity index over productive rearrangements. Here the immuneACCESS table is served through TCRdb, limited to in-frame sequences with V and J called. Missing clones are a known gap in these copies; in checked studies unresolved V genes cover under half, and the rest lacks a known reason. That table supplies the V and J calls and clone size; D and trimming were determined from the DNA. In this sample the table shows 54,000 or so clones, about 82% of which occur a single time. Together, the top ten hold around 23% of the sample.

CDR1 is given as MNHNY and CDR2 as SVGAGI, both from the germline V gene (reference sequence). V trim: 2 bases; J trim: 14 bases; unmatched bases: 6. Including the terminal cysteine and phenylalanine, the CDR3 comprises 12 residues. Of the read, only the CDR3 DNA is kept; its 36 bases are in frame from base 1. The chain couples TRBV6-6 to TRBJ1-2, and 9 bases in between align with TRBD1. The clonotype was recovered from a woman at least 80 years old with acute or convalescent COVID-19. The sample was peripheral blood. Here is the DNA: TGTGCCAGCAGTTACGGCCGGGACAGGGATACCTTC. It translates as CASSYGRDRDTF.